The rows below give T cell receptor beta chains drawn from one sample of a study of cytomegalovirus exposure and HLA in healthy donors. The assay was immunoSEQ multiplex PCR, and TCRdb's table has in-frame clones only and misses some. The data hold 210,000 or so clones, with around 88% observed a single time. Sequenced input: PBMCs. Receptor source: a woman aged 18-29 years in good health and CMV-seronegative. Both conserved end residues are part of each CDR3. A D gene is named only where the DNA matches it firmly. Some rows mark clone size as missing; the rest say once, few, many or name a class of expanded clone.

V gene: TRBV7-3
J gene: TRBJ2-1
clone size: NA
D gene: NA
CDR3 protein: CASSLNFYNEQFF
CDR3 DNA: TGTGCCAGCAGCCTAAACTTCTACAATGAGCAGTTCTTC

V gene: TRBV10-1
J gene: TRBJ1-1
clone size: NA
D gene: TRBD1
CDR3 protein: CASRIRDRGSEAFF
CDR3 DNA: TGCGCCAGCAGAATACGGGACAGGGGCTCTGAAGCTTTCTTT

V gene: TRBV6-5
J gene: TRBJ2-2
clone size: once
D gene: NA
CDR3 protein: CASSYGRNTGELFF
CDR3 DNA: TGTGCCAGCAGTTACGGGAGGAACACCGGGGAGCTGTTTTTT

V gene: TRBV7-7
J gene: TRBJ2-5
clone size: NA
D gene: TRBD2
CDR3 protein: CASSKLAGGPETQYF
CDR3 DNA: TGTGCCAGCAGCAAACTAGCGGGAGGGCCGGAGACCCAGTACTTC

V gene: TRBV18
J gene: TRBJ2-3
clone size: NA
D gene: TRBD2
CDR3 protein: CASSLAGGPTDTQYF
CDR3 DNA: TGTGCCAGCTCACTAGCGGGGGGGCCCACAGATACGCAGTATTTT

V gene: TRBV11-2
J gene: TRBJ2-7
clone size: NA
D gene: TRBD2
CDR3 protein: CASSLAGRLASSEQYF
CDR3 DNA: TGTGCCAGCAGCCTGGCGGGCCGACTAGCGTCATCCGAGCAGTACTTC

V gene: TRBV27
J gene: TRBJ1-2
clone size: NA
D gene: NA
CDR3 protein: CATSSGRDYYGYTF
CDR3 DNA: TGTGCCACCAGTTCGGGCAGGGATTACTATGGCTACACCTTC

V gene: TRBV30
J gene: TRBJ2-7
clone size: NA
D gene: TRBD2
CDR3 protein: CAWSILGLADEQYF
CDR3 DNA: TGTGCCTGGAGTATCCTGGGACTAGCGGACGAGCAGTACTTC

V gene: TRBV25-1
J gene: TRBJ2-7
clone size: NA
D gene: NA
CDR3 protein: CASSDTGTVNEQYF
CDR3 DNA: TGTGCCAGCAGTGATACGGGGACTGTCAACGAGCAGTACTTC

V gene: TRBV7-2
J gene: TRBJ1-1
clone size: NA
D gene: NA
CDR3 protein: CASSLVKGGTEAFF
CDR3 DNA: TGTGCCAGCAGCTTAGTGAAGGGCGGGACTGAAGCTTTCTTT